The sequence of this T cell receptor (beta chain) was determined in a study of tumor and adjacent non-tumor tissue in lung cancer. General study points: Tumor tissue had significantly higher TCR diversity than normal lung. Shorter survival was associated with higher TCR diversity in tumors.

A few counts support this clonotype. Its cognate antigen is unknown. Trimming took 7 bases from V and 0 from J; bases not matched to a gene: 13. CDR3 length: 17 amino acids. A modified ARM-PCR protocol with three rounds of nested PCR amplified TCRbeta. TCRdb passed the multiplex PCR reads through MiXCR, listing each CDR3 protein once. This table holds more than 120,000 distinct CDR3 sequences, around 61% found once. No cell sorting was done before RNA was extracted from the tissue. The rearrangement uses TRBV12-3 or TRBV12-4 and TRBJ2-3, with 7 nucleotides matching TRBD2. The receptor was derived from a man aged 55 to 70 with small cell lung cancer. The sequenced sample was lung tumor tissue. This CDR3 reads CASNQWGEGRSTDTQYF. In DNA, the CDR3 is TGTGCCAGCAACCAATGGGGGGAGGGGCGTAGCACAGATACGCAGTATTTT.